The 2 T cell receptor beta chains below come from one sample, sequenced in a study of T cells in women clearing cervical HPV infection. The assay was immunoSEQ multiplex PCR, and TCRdb's table has in-frame clones only and misses some. This table holds over 20,000 clones. The sequenced sample consisted of blood buffy coat. The receptors here all came from a woman between 18 and 70 years old with a cervical HPV16 infection that either progressed to CIN3+ or cleared (not recorded which).

A word on this clone: The read ends 3 residues before the CDR3 terminus; that terminus is restored from the germline J gene. The chain has TRBV7-8 and TRBJ2-3; no definite D call. V was shortened by 5 bases and J by 3 bases, with 9 bases between the two germline ends. Germline assignment: CDR1 SGHVS and CDR2 FQNEAQ. The CDR3 has 13 residues. CDR3 bases read: TGTGCCAGCAGCCCCCTAGTGACAGATACG. This gives the protein CASSPLVTDT. The complete CDR3 protein is CASSPLVTDTQYF.

As concerns this clone: The read falls 3 residues short of the CDR3 end, and the missing part is taken from the germline J gene. This chain connects TRBV19 to TRBJ2-7; 10 positions match TRBD2. This CDR3 is built from 15 residues. Germline V gene sequence: CDR1 LNHDA, CDR2 SQIVND (reference sequence). V trimming: 4 bases; J trimming: 2 bases; junction bases outside the gene matches: 5. Here the CDR3 reads CASSTSGRGPYEQYF. The sequenced CDR3 bases are TGTGCCAGTAGTACTAGCGGGAGAGGACCCTACGAG.